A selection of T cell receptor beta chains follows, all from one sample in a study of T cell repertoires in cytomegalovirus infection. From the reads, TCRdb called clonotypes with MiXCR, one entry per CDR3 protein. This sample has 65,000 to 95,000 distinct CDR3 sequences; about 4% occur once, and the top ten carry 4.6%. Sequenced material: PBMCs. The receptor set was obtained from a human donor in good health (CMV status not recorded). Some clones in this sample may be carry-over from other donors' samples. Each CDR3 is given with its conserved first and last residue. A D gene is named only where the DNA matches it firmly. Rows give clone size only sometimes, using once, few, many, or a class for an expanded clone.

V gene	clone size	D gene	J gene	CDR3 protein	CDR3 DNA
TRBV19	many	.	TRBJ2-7	CASSQDFSGTVSYEQYF	TGTGCCAGTAGTCAAGATTTTTCCGGGACTGTATCCTACGAGCAGTACTTC
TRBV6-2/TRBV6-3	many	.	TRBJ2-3	CASSYRDTDTQYF	TGTGCCAGCAGTTACCGGGACACAGATACGCAGTATTTT
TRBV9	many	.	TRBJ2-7	CASSFSGDYEQYF	TGTGCCAGCAGCTTCTCAGGGGATTACGAGCAGTACTTC
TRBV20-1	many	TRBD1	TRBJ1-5	CSASGTGFDNQPQHF	TGCAGTGCTAGTGGGACAGGGTTTGACAATCAGCCCCAGCATTTT
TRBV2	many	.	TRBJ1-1	CASSVMKNLEAFF	TGTGCCAGCAGTGTAATGAAAAATCTTGAAGCTTTCTTT
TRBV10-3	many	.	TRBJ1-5	CAIGAPLGQPQHF	TGTGCCATAGGGGCTCCTTTGGGACAGCCCCAGCATTTT
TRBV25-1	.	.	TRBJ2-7	CVRRAVTGYEQYF	TGTGTCAGAAGGGCTGTGACGGGGTACGAGCAGTACTTC
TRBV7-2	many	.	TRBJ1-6	CASSGRGSPLHF	TGTGCCAGCAGCGGAAGAGGGTCACCCCTCCACTTT
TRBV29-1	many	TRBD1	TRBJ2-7	CSVSTGAYEQYF	TGCAGCGTTTCTACAGGGGCCTACGAGCAGTACTTC
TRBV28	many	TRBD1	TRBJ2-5	CASSPIGQVETQYF	TGTGCCAGCAGTCCCATCGGACAGGTGGAGACCCAGTACTTC
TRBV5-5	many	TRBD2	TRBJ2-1	CVSSSQTSGEQFF	TGTGTCAGCAGCTCCCAGACTAGCGGTGAGCAGTTCTTC
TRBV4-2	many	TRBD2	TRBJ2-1	CASSHISGGARNEQFF	TGTGCCAGCAGTCATATAAGCGGGGGGGCACGAAATGAGCAGTTCTTC
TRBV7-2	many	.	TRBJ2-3	CASSSIGQLSTDTQYF	TGTGCCAGCAGCTCGATCGGACAGCTTAGCACAGATACGCAGTATTTT
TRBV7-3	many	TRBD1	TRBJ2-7	CASSPGIGQGNNEQYF	TGTGCCAGCAGCCCAGGCATAGGACAGGGTAACAACGAGCAGTACTTC
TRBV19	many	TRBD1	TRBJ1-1	CASSIKMTGTEAFF	TGTGCCAGTAGTATAAAGATGACAGGGACTGAAGCTTTCTTT
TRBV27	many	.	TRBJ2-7	CASSSYQGAEQYF	TGTGCCAGCAGTTCCTACCAGGGAGCCGAGCAGTACTTC
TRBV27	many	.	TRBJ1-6	CASSPPMESPLHF	TGTGCCAGCAGCCCCCCGATGGAATCACCCCTCCACTTT
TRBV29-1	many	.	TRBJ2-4	CSVVGSVGNIQYF	TGCAGCGTTGTGGGCTCGGTGGGGAACATTCAGTACTTC
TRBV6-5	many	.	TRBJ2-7	CASRVGLSYEQYF	TGTGCCAGCAGGGTGGGCCTTTCCTACGAGCAGTACTTC
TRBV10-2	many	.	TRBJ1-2	CASSASATRTF	TGCGCCAGCAGTGCCTCGGCCACCCGCACCTTC
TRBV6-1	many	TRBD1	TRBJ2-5	CASSSTGLRQETQYF	TGTGCCAGCAGTTCGACAGGGCTCCGCCAAGAGACCCAGTACTTC
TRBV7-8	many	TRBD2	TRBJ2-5	CAIRLAGMQETQYF	TGTGCCATTCGGCTAGCGGGGATGCAAGAGACCCAGTACTTC
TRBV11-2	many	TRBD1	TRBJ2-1	CASSPGLTGLNEQFF	TGTGCCAGCAGCCCTGGACTGACAGGGTTGAATGAGCAGTTCTTC
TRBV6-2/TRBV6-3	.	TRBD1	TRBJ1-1	CASNPGTGGEAFF	TGTGCCAGCAACCCCGGGACAGGGGGGGAAGCTTTCTTT
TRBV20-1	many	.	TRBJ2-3	CSARDGYWETDTQYF	TGCAGTGCGCGGGACGGCTACTGGGAGACAGATACGCAGTATTTT
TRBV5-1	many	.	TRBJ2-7	CASSLDNRGMSHEQYF	TGCGCCAGCAGCTTGGATAATCGGGGTATGAGCCACGAGCAGTACTTC
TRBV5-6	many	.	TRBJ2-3	CASRYGQYYTDTQYF	TGTGCCAGCAGGTACGGGCAGTACTACACAGATACGCAGTATTTT
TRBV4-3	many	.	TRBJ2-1	CASSQGQRAVYNEQFF	TGCGCCAGCAGCCAAGGACAGCGGGCTGTCTACAATGAGCAGTTCTTC
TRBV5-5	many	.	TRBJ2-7	CVSSSYRDLSYEQYF	TGTGTCAGCAGCTCCTACAGGGACCTCTCCTACGAGCAGTACTTC
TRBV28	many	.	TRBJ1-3	CASSSPLGNTIYF	TGTGCCAGCAGTTCGCCCCTCGGAAACACCATATATTTT
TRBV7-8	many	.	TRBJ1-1	CASSLEIGGETEAFF	TGTGCCAGCAGCTTAGAAATTGGAGGTGAAACTGAAGCTTTCTTT
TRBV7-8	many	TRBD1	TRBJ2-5	CASSFVPTGFQETQYF	TGTGCCAGCAGTTTCGTCCCGACAGGGTTTCAAGAGACCCAGTACTTC
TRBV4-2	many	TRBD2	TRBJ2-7	CASSQELGGSEQYF	TGTGCCAGCAGCCAAGAACTGGGCGGGAGCGAGCAGTACTTC
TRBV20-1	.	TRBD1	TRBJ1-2	CSASWAGGYGYTF	TGCAGTGCTAGTTGGGCAGGGGGTTATGGCTACACCTTC
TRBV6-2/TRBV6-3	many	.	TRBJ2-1	CASSSLRYNEQFF	TGTGCCAGCAGTTCGTTGCGGTACAATGAGCAGTTCTTC
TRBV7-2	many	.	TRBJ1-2	CASSLEVQGGYGYTF	TGTGCCAGCAGCTTAGAGGTACAGGGAGGCTATGGCTACACCTTC
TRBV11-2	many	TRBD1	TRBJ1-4	CASSTDRGNLGTNEKLFF	TGTGCCAGCAGCACCGACAGGGGGAACTTGGGAACTAATGAAAAACTGTTTTTT
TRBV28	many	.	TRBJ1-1	CASSLMGSLAFF	TGTGCCAGCAGTTTAATGGGTTCCTTGGCTTTCTTT
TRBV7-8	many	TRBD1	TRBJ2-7	CASSLGTGVSYEQYF	TGTGCCAGCAGCTTGGGGACAGGAGTATCCTACGAGCAGTACTTC
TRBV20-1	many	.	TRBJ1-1	CSARGGLGPNTEAFF	TGCAGTGCTAGAGGGGGCCTGGGACCGAACACTGAAGCTTTCTTT
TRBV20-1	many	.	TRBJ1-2	CSGRSDHYRGYTF	TGCAGTGGTCGGTCCGACCATTATCGTGGCTACACCTTC
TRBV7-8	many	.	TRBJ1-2	CASSLELGQNYGYTF	TGTGCCAGCAGCTTAGAACTTGGTCAGAACTATGGCTACACCTTC